The 10 T cell receptor beta chains reported below all come from one sample, sequenced in a study of human T cells and chemical hapten exposure. TCRdb reanalysed the RACE reads using MiXCR and keeps one entry per CDR3 protein. The table shows 70,000 to 90,000 distinct CDR3 sequences, with roughly 10% occurring only once. Time point in this sample: patch test 3, about 24 weeks after DPC sensitization. The sample's treatment: therapeutic diphenylcyclopropenone sensitization with weekly scalp DPC. Sequenced here: whole blood, sampled in connection with sensitization to the hapten diphenylcyclopropenone (DPC). These receptors were taken from a woman between 45 and 65 years old with alopecia areata. Some clones in this sample may be carry-over from other donors' samples.

This clonotype appeared many times. The CDR3 sequence is CSVGQTEAFF. The DNA of the CDR3 is TGCAGCGTAGGGCAGACTGAAGCTTTCTTT. The chain employs TRBV29-1 and TRBJ1-1, with no clear D. V was shortened by 6 bases and J by 5 bases, with 7 bases between the two germline ends. This CDR3 contains 10 residues. Germline loops: CDR1 SQVTM, CDR2 ANQGSEA.

This clonotype turned up a few times. V is TRBV14 and J is TRBJ1-4; 9 bases are shared with TRBD1. Looked up from germline, CDR1 is SGHDN and CDR2 is FVKESK. The CDR3 length is 16 residues. V lost 3 bases, J lost 2 bases, and 4 bases stayed unmatched. The CDR3 nucleotides read TGTGCCAGCAGCCAGCCGGGACAGGGCACTAATGAAAAACTGTTTTTT. Translation: CASSQPGQGTNEKLFF.

This clonotype showed up just a few times. The chain recombines TRBV12-3 or TRBV12-4 with TRBJ2-7, with a tentative D call TRBD2 (6 bases). Deletions cut 5 bases from V and 7 bases from J, with 15 bases between. The CDR3 runs 13 residues. The CDR3: CASSPGLAGEQYF. In nucleotides, the CDR3 is TGTGCCAGCAGTCCAGGGCTCGCGGGAGAGCAGTACTTC.

The chain joins TRBV2 to TRBJ1-1, with 8 bases aligning to TRBD1. V lost 6 bases and J lost 1; bases outside the gene matches: 4. The CDR3 runs to 14 residues. Germline values: CDR1 SNHLY, CDR2 FYNNEI. This CDR3 is CASRADRGNTEAFF. DNA for the CDR3: TGTGCCAGCAGAGCCGACAGGGGGAACACTGAAGCTTTCTTT. Based on the CDR3 plus reference TRBV2 and TRBJ1-1, the full variable domain is EPEVTQTPSHQVTQMGQEVILRCVPISNHLYFYWYRQILGQKVEFLVSFYNNEISEKSEIFDDQFSVERPDGSNFTLKIRSTKLEDSAMYFCASRADRGNTEAFFGQGTRLTVV.

The table lists this clonotype with many counts. The chain employs TRBV7-2 and TRBJ2-2; D remains unclear. Deletions cut 3 bases from V and 6 bases from J, with 8 bases between. From germline, CDR1 is SGHTA and CDR2 FQGNSA. The CDR3 length is 13 residues. The CDR3, as DNA: TGTGCCAGCAGCTTGGGGTTGGCCGGGGAGCTGTTTTTT. Amino acids: CASSLGLAGELFF.

This chain joins TRBV2 and TRBJ1-4; D gene unclear. The CDR3 has 14 amino acids. The V end lost 4 bases, the J end lost 7 bases, and 13 bases lay between the germline ends. Per germline, CDR1 SNHLY and CDR2 FYNNEI. The CDR3 spells CASSVGRLSEKLFF. As DNA, the CDR3 is TGTGCCAGCAGTGTCGGGAGGTTGAGTGAAAAACTGTTTTTT.

This chain links TRBV5-4 with TRBJ2-4; the match to TRBD1 covers 8 bases. The V and J ends lost 1 base and 0 bases, in that order; junction bases with no gene match: 6. The germline gives CDR1 SGHNT, CDR2 YYREEE (reference sequence). The CDR3 sequence is 17 residues long. CDR3 loop: CASSLPGTGVAKNIQYF. The CDR3 DNA sequence: TGTGCCAGCAGCTTGCCCGGGACAGGCGTAGCCAAAAACATTCAGTACTTC.

Many counts were recorded for this clonotype. V is TRBV7-2 and J is TRBJ2-5, with D tentatively TRBD1 (6 bases). Trimming cost V 0 bases and J 1 base, with 9 bases left between them. The CDR3 totals 15 residues. From germline, CDR1 is SGHTA and CDR2 FQGNSA. CDR3: CASSLARGIQETQYF. Written as DNA, the CDR3 is TGTGCCAGCAGCTTAGCCAGGGGAATCCAAGAGACCCAGTACTTC.

This clonotype was found many times. The chain has TRBV3-1 and TRBJ2-3; possible D gene TRBD2, 6 bases. The CDR3 is 15 residues long. The germline CDR1 and CDR2 sequences are LGHDT and YNNKEL (reference sequence). Trimming cost V 0 bases and J 4 bases, with 11 bases left between them. In nucleotides, the CDR3 is TGTGCCAGCAGCCAAGATGGTCTAGCGTCAGATACGCAGTATTTT. Residues: CASSQDGLASDTQYF.

This clonotype was recorded only once. The chain uses TRBV19 and TRBJ2-1; 12 positions agree with TRBD2. The CDR3 runs 15 residues. V trimming: 7 bases; J trimming: 6 bases; junction bases outside the gene matches: 7. Germline-derived CDR1 and CDR2 are LNHDA and SQIVND (reference sequence). CDR3: CASIAKGLAGNEQFF. CDR3 DNA sequence: TGTGCCAGTATTGCGAAGGGACTAGCGGGCAATGAGCAGTTCTTC.